The entry below gives a single T cell receptor beta chain sequence along with its context. In the study's own analysis: Amplification from reference gene primers served as the basis for estimated nucleated cell counts. Data came from immunoSEQ multiplex PCR; TCRdb stores just in-frame clones and leaves some out. Clone size and the V and J calls come from that table; the DNA yielded D and trimming. The data show 150,000 to 200,000 clones, with about 79% seen just once and approximately 27% held by the top ten. The data were taken from a study of blood T cell repertoires in COVID-19. Study-level background: There were acute and convalescent COVID-19 samples, and they came from the United States, Italy and Spain.

CDR1 is GTSNPN, CDR2 SVGIG, per germline (reference sequence). V lost 5 bases, J lost 5 bases, and 5 bases stayed unmatched. This CDR3 is built from 13 residues. This chain links TRBV30 with TRBJ1-5; 8 nucleotides match TRBD1. Sequenced material: peripheral blood. This clonotype was sampled from a woman aged 65 to 85 with acute or convalescent COVID-19. Here the CDR3 DNA reads TGTGCCTGGTCGACAGGGGACGATCAGCCCCAGCATTTT. Translating gives CAWSTGDDQPQHF.